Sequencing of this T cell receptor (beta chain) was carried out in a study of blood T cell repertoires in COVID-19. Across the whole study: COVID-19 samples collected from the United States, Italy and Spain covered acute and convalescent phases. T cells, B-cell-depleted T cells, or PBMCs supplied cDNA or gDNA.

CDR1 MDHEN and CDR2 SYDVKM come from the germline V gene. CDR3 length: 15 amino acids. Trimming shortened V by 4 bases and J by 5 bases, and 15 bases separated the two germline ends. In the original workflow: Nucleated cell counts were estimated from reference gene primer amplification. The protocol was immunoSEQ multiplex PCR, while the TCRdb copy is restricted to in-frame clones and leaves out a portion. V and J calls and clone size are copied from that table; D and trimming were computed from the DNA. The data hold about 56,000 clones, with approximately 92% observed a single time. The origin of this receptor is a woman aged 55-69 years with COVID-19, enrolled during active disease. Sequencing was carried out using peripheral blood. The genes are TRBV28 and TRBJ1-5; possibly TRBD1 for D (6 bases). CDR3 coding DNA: TGTGCCAGCAGTTCTGGGGGCAAGCTCGATCAGCCCCAGCATTTT. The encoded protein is CASSSGGKLDQPQHF.